The present entry profiles one TCR beta chain with its context. This sample stems from a study of blood T cell repertoires in COVID-19. Study overall: Donors in the United States, Italy and Spain gave samples during acute or convalescent COVID-19. T cells, B-cell-depleted T cells, or PBMCs supplied cDNA or gDNA.

Source study methods: Researchers report that nucleated cell counts were estimated from reference gene primer amplification. Sequencing was performed with immunoSEQ multiplex PCR; in TCRdb, only in-frame clones are kept and a portion is missing. V and J calls plus clone size are reproduced from that table; the DNA served to infer D and trimming. The sample has some 250,000 clones; 75% to 90% are singletons. Germline CDR1 is MNHEY and CDR2 is SVGAGI. Trimming removed 5 bases at V and 4 bases at J, with 11 bases between. The CDR3 sequence is 13 residues long. Clinical history as reported by participants underpinned cohort assignment.

The sample was PBMCs or T cells enriched from blood (not recorded which). The V and J genes are TRBV6-5 and TRBJ1-1, with D perhaps TRBD1 (5 bases). The clonotype was recovered from a man aged 40-49 years who had recovered from COVID-19. In nucleotides, the CDR3 is TGTGCCAGCAGTAGGGGTGGTGGCACTGAAGCTTTCTTT. This codes for CASSRGGGTEAFF.